The 18 T cell receptor beta chains below were found in one sample sequenced in a study of cytomegalovirus exposure and HLA in healthy donors. With 60 Vbeta and 13 Jbeta primers, the PCR was carried out. Method: immunoSEQ multiplex PCR; TCRdb's copy keeps in-frame clones and lacks some. The sample lists roughly 150,000 clones, almost 75% occurring once. Material for sequencing was PBMCs. Every receptor here comes from a woman aged 18-29 years in good health and CMV-seropositive.

V usage is TRBV5-5 and J usage is TRBJ2-1, with TRBD2 matching 14 bases. From germline, CDR1 is SGHKS and CDR2 YYEKEE (reference sequence). This CDR3 region has 15 residues. With V trimmed by 4 bases and J by 13 bases, 10 bases remained unmatched. CDR3 residues: CASSPPTSGGAFQFF. The DNA of the CDR3 is TGTGCCAGCAGCCCCCCGACTAGCGGGGGGGCATTTCAGTTCTTC.

The chain has TRBV27 and TRBJ2-7; 12 bases line up with TRBD2. CDR1 MNHEY and CDR2 SMNVEV come from the germline V gene (reference sequence). This CDR3 is 15 amino acids long. The junction had 6 bases not matched to a gene; V was cut back by 5 bases and J by 4 bases. The CDR3: CASSPSGGAGYEQYF. In DNA form, the CDR3 reads TGTGCCAGCAGTCCTAGCGGGGGGGCGGGGTACGAGCAGTACTTC.

As for this clone: The sample contains more than one DNA sequence encoding this CDR3. V and J are TRBV18 and TRBJ1-2; 9 positions match TRBD1. Germline-derived CDR1 and CDR2 are KGHSH and LQKENI. Trimming removed 3 bases from V and 6 bases from J; junction bases left unmatched: 2. CDR3 length: 13 amino acids. CDR3 in DNA: TGTGCCAGCTCACCCGGACAGGGGCATGGCTACACCTTC. This translates into CASSPGQGHGYTF.

There are a few counts of this clone. The rearrangement uses TRBV19 and TRBJ1-3; D remains ambiguous. V lost 5 bases and J lost 0, with 11 bases in between. The CDR3 extends over 15 amino acids. Germline CDR1 LNHDA, CDR2 SQIVND (reference sequence). The CDR3 region is CASSHPSGSGNTIYF. In DNA, the CDR3 is TGTGCCAGTAGTCACCCGTCAGGCTCTGGAAACACCATATATTTT.

This rearrangement joins TRBV19 to TRBJ2-7, with 10 bases aligning to TRBD1. Per the germline V gene, CDR1 is LNHDA and CDR2 is SQIVND (reference sequence). With V trimmed by 7 bases and J by 1 base, 10 bases remained unmatched. The CDR3 runs to 16 residues. The CDR3 reads CASTLTGQGKSYEQYF. The CDR3 region has the DNA TGTGCCAGTACCCTGACGGGACAGGGGAAATCCTACGAGCAGTACTTC.

About this clone: A read error is likely, as this CDR3 ends without the conserved phenylalanine or tryptophan. The rearrangement uses TRBV28 and TRBJ1-2; the D gene is possibly TRBD1 (6 bases). CDR1 is MDHEN and CDR2 is SYDVKM in the germline V gene. This CDR3 contains 16 residues. Trimming cost V 2 bases and J 0 bases, with 13 bases left between them. The CDR3, as DNA: TGTGCCAGCAGTTTAGGCGGGTCAGGGGCTAACTATGGCTACACCCTC. This sequence encodes CASSLGGSGANYGYTL.

This chain joins TRBV19 and TRBJ1-3; no definite D call. The CDR3 loop spans 16 amino acids. CDR1 and CDR2 from the germline V gene are LNHDA and SQIVND (reference sequence). V lost 7 bases and J lost 0, with 16 bases in between. This CDR3 reads CASISVVAGSGNTIYF. The DNA of the CDR3 is TGTGCCAGTATTTCCGTGGTGGCGGGCTCTGGAAACACCATATATTTT.

The genes are TRBV2 and TRBJ1-2, with 9 bases that match TRBD1. Germline V CDR1 and CDR2: SNHLY, FYNNEI. This CDR3 region has 17 residues. Trimming removed 2 bases from V and 5 bases from J; junction bases left unmatched: 12. CDR3 DNA: TGTGCCAGCAGTGAATTTTTCACCGACAGGGGGTATTATGGCTACACCTTC. It yields the protein CASSEFFTDRGYYGYTF.

V gene TRBV7-8 combines with J gene TRBJ1-6; 7 bases fit TRBD1. This CDR3 has 17 amino acids. Germline CDR1 and CDR2: SGHVS and FQNEAQ. Trimming took 1 base from V and 9 from J; bases not matched to a gene: 12. The CDR3 nucleotides are TGTGCCAGCAGCTTAGTAGGGGGCGACAGCACGACTTCACCCCTCCACTTT. Translated: CASSLVGGDSTTSPLHF.

The rearrangement links TRBV7-6 to TRBJ2-7, with D perhaps TRBD1 (7 bases). The CDR3 loop spans 14 amino acids. Trimming stripped 5 bases from V and 3 bases from J, with 14 bases between. Germline V gene data show CDR1 as SGHVS and CDR2 as FNYEAQ. CDR3 residues: CASSGGTEDYEQYF. CDR3 DNA: TGTGCCAGCAGCGGGGGGACAGAGGACTACGAGCAGTACTTC.

In its sample, this clone was seen once. This chain uses TRBV7-8 with TRBJ2-3, with TRBD2 matching over 9 bases. This CDR3 is 18 amino acids long. The ends lost 5 bases at V and 6 bases at J; junction bases unmatched: 18. Germline CDR1 and CDR2: SGHVS and FQNEAQ. CDR3 nucleotide sequence: TGTGCCAGCAGCCCCCCGAGTCGAGGCGGGGGGGCCAGGGATACGCAGTATTTT. Its protein is CASSPPSRGGGARDTQYF.

The chain couples TRBV7-2 to TRBJ1-6; D unresolved. The length of the CDR3 is 14 residues. Germline-derived CDR1 and CDR2 are SGHTA and FQGNSA. V lost 3 bases and J lost 15, with 18 bases in between. The DNA for the CDR3 is TGTGCCAGCAGCTTCGGAATAGGCTCGAGGTACCTCCACTTT. The encoded protein is CASSFGIGSRYLHF.

This chain uses TRBV6-1 with TRBJ1-5, with D perhaps TRBD1 (6 bases). Trimming took 2 bases from V and 3 from J, leaving 14 bases between them. Looked up from germline, CDR1 is MNHNS and CDR2 is SASEGT. The CDR3 is 16 residues long. The CDR3 region is CASSEWVSGANQPQHF. In DNA, the CDR3 is TGTGCCAGCAGTGAATGGGTATCAGGGGCCAATCAGCCCCAGCATTTT.

The rearrangement joins TRBV4-1 to TRBJ2-2; 9 bases line up with TRBD1. Germline V gene lookup returns CDR1 MGHRA and CDR2 YSYEKL. The CDR3 covers 17 residues. The J segment lost 3 bases and the V segment lost 2 bases, leaving 7 bases of the junction unmatched. The CDR3, as DNA: TGCGCCAGCAGCCAACGATCCGGGACAGGGTACACCGGGGAGCTGTTTTTT. Its protein is CASSQRSGTGYTGELFF.

This chain joins TRBV18 and TRBJ1-4; 7 bases line up with TRBD1. In germline, CDR1 is KGHSH, CDR2 LQKENI. V dropped 0 bases and J dropped 8; count of bases not matched to a gene: 6. This CDR3 spans 15 amino acids. CDR3 sequence reads: CASSPPSQGGEKLFF. The CDR3 nucleotides are TGTGCCAGCTCACCACCGTCTCAGGGGGGCGAAAAACTGTTTTTT.

The V gene is TRBV7-2, the J gene TRBJ1-1, with D possibly being TRBD1 (5 bases). Trimming removed 7 bases from V and 2 bases from J, with 14 bases in between. Germline CDR1 is SGHTA and CDR2 is FQGNSA. The CDR3 is 14 residues long. The CDR3 loop reads CASNIDSVNTEAFF. The CDR3 bases are TGTGCCAGCAACATTGACAGCGTCAACACTGAAGCTTTCTTT.

Of note for this clone: Other DNA sequences within the sample encode an identical CDR3. The chain is built from TRBV6-5 and TRBJ2-3; D is ambiguous. CDR1 is MNHEY and CDR2 is SVGAGI in the germline V gene. Trimming took off 6 bases at V and 0 bases at J, with 4 bases between the two ends. The CDR3 is made up of 12 amino acids. The CDR3 sequence: CASSQSTDTQYF. In nucleotides, the CDR3 is TGTGCCAGCAGCCAGAGCACAGATACGCAGTATTTT.

This clone has a single count. The genes are TRBV19 and TRBJ1-5, with D unresolved. The CDR3 has 15 residues. V shed 7 bases and J shed 0 bases, with 13 bases lying between them. Germline V gene sequence: CDR1 LNHDA, CDR2 SQIVND (reference sequence). CDR3 sequence (DNA): TGTGCCAGTAAGCGGGAGGCTAATAGCAATCAGCCCCAGCATTTT. Translated, it gives CASKREANSNQPQHF. Full variable domain (outside the CDR3, taken from reference TRBV19 and TRBJ1-5): DGGITQSPKYLFRKEGQNVTLSCEQNLNHDAMYWYRQDPGQGLRLIYYSQIVNDFQKGDIAEGYSVSREKKESFPLTVTSAQKNPTAFYLCASKREANSNQPQHFGDGTRLSIL.